This is a list of T cell receptor beta chains from one sample in a study of blood T cell repertoires in COVID-19. Generated by immunoSEQ multiplex PCR, the TCRdb table keeps only in-frame clones and is missing some. Among under 250,000 clones listed, about 86% were seen once. Sequenced material: PBMCs or T cells enriched from blood (not recorded which). The receptors come from a woman in her 40s with acute COVID-19. Both conserved end residues are part of each CDR3. The D gene is left open where the match is weak. Size is stated for part of the rows, as once, few or many counts, or as a class when the clone is expanded.

D	size	V	J	DNA	CDR3
TRBD1	.	TRBV3-1/TRBV3-2	TRBJ1-5	TGTGCCAGCAGCCAAGGGGACAGGGGATTAGGGCAGCCCCAGCATTTT	CASSQGDRGLGQPQHF
.	.	TRBV9	TRBJ2-5	TGTGCCAGCAGCCCCCTCGGGGGAGGGGGGGTAAAGACCCAGTACTTC	CASSPLGGGGVKTQYF
.	few	TRBV27	TRBJ1-6	TGTGCCAGCAGTCCCCTCGGCGGAGGGTTAAAAACCCTCCACTTT	CASSPLGGGLKTLHF
TRBD2	.	TRBV2	TRBJ2-2	TGTGCCAGCATGTGGCTAGCGGGAGGAGCCGGGGAGCTGTTTTTT	CASMWLAGGAGELFF
.	.	TRBV29-1	TRBJ2-7	TGCAGCGCCGTGACGGGTAGCTCCTACGAGCAGTACTTC	CSAVTGSSYEQYF
.	.	TRBV4-2	TRBJ2-7	TGTGCCAGCAGCCAAGAGAGGCAGGGGCTCGGCGAGCAGTACTTC	CASSQERQGLGEQYF
.	.	TRBV27	TRBJ1-1	TGTGCCAGCAGTTTTTATGGCCGGAGGAACACTGAAGCTTTCTTT	CASSFYGRRNTEAFF
.	.	TRBV11-2	TRBJ1-5	TGTGCCAGCAGCTTAGCAGGGGTCCATCAGCCCCAGCATTTT	CASSLAGVHQPQHF
TRBD2	.	TRBV7-6	TRBJ2-1	TGTGCCAGCAGCTTAATTCTAGCGGGGAAATACAATGAGCAGTTCTTC	CASSLILAGKYNEQFF
TRBD1	.	TRBV6-6	TRBJ1-2	TGTGCCAGCAGTCGAAACCACCAGACAGGGAACTATGGCTACACCTTC	CASSRNHQTGNYGYTF
.	.	TRBV27	TRBJ2-2	TGTGCCAGCAGTTTCGAGGGCCGAAACACCGGGGAGCTGTTTTTT	CASSFEGRNTGELFF
.	few	TRBV9	TRBJ2-3	TGTGCCAGCAGCGTAGAATCCCTCGCAGATACGCAGTATTTT	CASSVESLADTQYF
.	.	TRBV15	TRBJ2-2	TGTGCCACCAGCAGAGATTCAGGTGCCGGGGAGCTGTTTTTT	CATSRDSGAGELFF
TRBD2	.	TRBV5-4	TRBJ2-3	TGTGCCAGCAGCGCAACTCCACTAGCGGGGGGCGCAGATACGCAGTATTTT	CASSATPLAGGADTQYF
.	.	TRBV27	TRBJ2-3	TGTGCCAGCAGTTTACCCGGGGAGGGGGTCGGTGAGCAGTATTTT	CASSLPGEGVGEQYF
.	.	TRBV18	TRBJ1-3	TGTGCCAGCTCACCACCGCGGGCCGCACATGGAAACACCATATATTTT	CASSPPRAAHGNTIYF
.	.	TRBV9	TRBJ1-1	TGTGCCAGCAGCGGCGGGGCAGGAACTGAAGCTTTCTTT	CASSGGAGTEAFF